This T cell receptor beta chain was found in a study of shared clonotypes between healthy human individuals. Genomic DNA for unsorted samples was obtained from approximately 100 million PBMCs. This clone was observed a few times. V was cut by 0 bases and J by 1 base, with 13 bases left in between. Germline CDR1 SGDLS, CDR2 YYNGEE. The CDR3 totals 16 residues. Some clones are missing from TCRdb's copy, which holds only in-frame ones; the method was immunoSEQ multiplex PCR. Here the sample spans approximately 440,000 clones, approximately 71% being singletons. The V gene is TRBV9, the J gene TRBJ1-1; D uncertain. Sequenced input: PBMCs. The sequence derives from a woman between 40 and 55 years old in good health. Some clones in this sample may be carry-over from other donors' samples. The CDR3 nucleotides read TGTGCCAGCAGCGTAGGACTGGCGGCGGGGAACACTGAAGCTTTCTTT. Translated: CASSVGLAAGNTEAFF.